Described below is a single T cell receptor beta chain sequence and its context. The Seattle patients, enrolled during active infection, were followed longitudinally. This entry comes from a study of blood T cell repertoires in COVID-19. Turning to the study itself: There were acute and convalescent COVID-19 samples, and they came from the United States, Italy and Spain.

Original processing methods: By means of reference gene primer amplification, nucleated cell counts were estimated. Using immunoSEQ multiplex PCR, the repertoire was profiled, and TCRdb retains in-frame clones only, with some absent. V, J and clone size were drawn from that table, and D and trimming were deduced from the DNA. Of 200,000 to 300,000 clones in the sample, roughly 86% were seen once. CDR3 length equals 16 residues. Looked up from germline, CDR1 is MNHEY and CDR2 is SVGAGI. The V gene end was trimmed by 2 bases and the J gene end by 6 bases; junction bases not matched to a gene: 11. The specimen sequenced was peripheral blood. The chain is built from TRBV6-5 and TRBJ1-2, with 8 bases aligning to TRBD1. The TCR sequence derives from a woman aged 55-70 years with COVID-19, enrolled during active disease. The CDR3 bases are TGTGCCAGCAGTTACGGTGGCAGGGGGCCTATCAATGGCTACACCTTC. Its translation: CASSYGGRGPINGYTF.